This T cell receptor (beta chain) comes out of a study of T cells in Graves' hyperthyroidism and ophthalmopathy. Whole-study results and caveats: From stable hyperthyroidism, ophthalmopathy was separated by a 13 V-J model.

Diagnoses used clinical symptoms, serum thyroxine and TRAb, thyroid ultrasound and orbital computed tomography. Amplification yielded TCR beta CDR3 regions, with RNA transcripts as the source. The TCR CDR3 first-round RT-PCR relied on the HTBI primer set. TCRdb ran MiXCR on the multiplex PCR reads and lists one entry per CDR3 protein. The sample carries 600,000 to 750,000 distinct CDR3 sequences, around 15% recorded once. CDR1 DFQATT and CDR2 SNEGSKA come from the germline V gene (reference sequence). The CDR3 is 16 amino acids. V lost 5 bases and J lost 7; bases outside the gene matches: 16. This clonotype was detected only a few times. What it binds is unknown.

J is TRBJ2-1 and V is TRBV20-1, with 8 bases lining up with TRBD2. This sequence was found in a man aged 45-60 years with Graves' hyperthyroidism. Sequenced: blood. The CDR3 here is CSAPGQGTSGWNEQFF. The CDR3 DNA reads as TGCAGTGCTCCAGGCCAGGGGACTAGTGGGTGGAATGAGCAGTTCTTC.